Presented here are 8 T cell receptor beta chains from one specimen sequenced in a study of identifying expanded T cells in peripheral blood. Sequenced by immunoSEQ multiplex PCR; TCRdb stores in-frame clones only, minus some. The repertoire holds 100,000 to 150,000 clones, around nine tenths seen once, with more than 7% in the top ten. The material sequenced was blood. These receptor sequences come from a person aged 18 to 75 in good health.

The rearrangement joins TRBV4-3 to TRBJ1-1; 9 bases are shared with TRBD1. This CDR3 spans 14 amino acids. Germline V CDR1 and CDR2: LGHNA, YSLEER. V lost 4 bases to trimming and J lost 7 bases; unmatched junction nucleotides: 7. The CDR3 protein is CASSRTGGGYEAFF. CDR3 nucleotides: TGCGCCAGCAGCCGAACAGGGGGCGGATATGAAGCTTTCTTT.

As for this clone: The sample has other DNA sequences that encode this CDR3 too. The gene calls are TRBV2 and TRBJ1-5; 11 positions match TRBD1. Germline V gene lookup returns CDR1 SNHLY and CDR2 FYNNEI. The CDR3 extends over 15 amino acids. The J segment lost 7 bases and the V segment lost 6 bases, leaving 8 bases of the junction unmatched. CDR3 DNA sequence: TGTGCCAGCAGAGCCGGGACAGGGGGTCCGCAGCCCCAGCATTTT. Residues: CASRAGTGGPQPQHF.

CDR3 sequence: CASRSTGGNEQFF. In DNA, the CDR3 is TGTGCCAGCAGGTCGACCGGGGGGAATGAGCAGTTCTTC. The chain recombines TRBV6-1 with TRBJ2-1, with 7 bases that match TRBD2. CDR1 is MNHNS, CDR2 SASEGT, per germline. V shed 6 bases, J shed 7 bases, and the junction held 6 bases outside the gene matches. CDR3 length equals 13 residues.

DNA of the CDR3: TGTGCCAGCAGCACCGGGGGGGCAACAGATACGCAGTATTTT. Protein sequence: CASSTGGATDTQYF. The V call is TRBV7-3, the J call TRBJ2-3; TRBD2 matches at 8 bases. This CDR3 has 14 residues. The junction had 4 bases not matched to a gene; V was cut back by 5 bases and J by 3 bases. Germline V lookup: CDR1 SGHTA, CDR2 FQGTGA.

This chain joins TRBV4-1 and TRBJ2-5, with 10 bases aligning to TRBD2. V lost 1 base, J lost 4 bases, and 3 bases stayed unmatched. The germline V gene encodes CDR1 MGHRA and CDR2 YSYEKL. The CDR3 contains 15 residues. CDR3 in amino acids: CASSQVAGGGETQYF. DNA for the CDR3: TGCGCCAGCAGCCAAGTAGCGGGAGGCGGAGAGACCCAGTACTTC.

V gene TRBV7-2 combines with J gene TRBJ2-3, with 10 nucleotides matching TRBD2. The CDR3 loop spans 14 amino acids. The V segment lost 4 bases and the J segment 3 bases; nucleotides outside the gene matches: 1. Germline assignment: CDR1 SGHTA and CDR2 FQGNSA. The CDR3 DNA follows: TGTGCCAGCAGCTCGACTAGCGGGACAGATACGCAGTATTTT. Its protein product is CASSSTSGTDTQYF.

V gene TRBV4-2 combines with J gene TRBJ2-5; 7 bases are a match to TRBD1. Unmatched junction bases numbered 8, after V lost 3 bases and J lost 4 bases. The CDR3 spans 15 residues. Germline CDR1 and CDR2: LGHNA and YNFKEQ. The chain's CDR3 is CASSQITGARETQYF. CDR3 in DNA: TGTGCCAGCAGCCAGATAACAGGGGCCCGAGAGACCCAGTACTTC.

The chain links TRBV10-3 to TRBJ2-7; D is undetermined. The CDR3 covers 12 residues. The V end lost 6 bases, the J end lost 2 bases, and 8 bases lay between the germline ends. Germline V gives CDR1 ENHRY, CDR2 SYGVKD. In DNA form, the CDR3 reads TGTGCCATCAGAGACACCACCTACGAGCAGTACTTC. It specifies CAIRDTTYEQYF.